Each of the 28 T cell receptor beta chains below was sequenced from the same sample in a study of CD4 T cells in relation to SARS-CoV-2 and coronaviruses. No antigen has been assigned to these receptors. The method was immunoSEQ multiplex PCR; TCRdb's version includes in-frame clones alone and lacks a portion of them. The sample carries tens of thousands of clones, around three quarters recorded once. Sequencing was performed on memory CD4+ T cells from PBMCs, cultured in vitro. All receptors come from an adult with COVID-19.

This clone was observed a few times. The chain combines TRBV11-3 with TRBJ1-1; D not resolved. The CDR3 runs to 13 residues. The V gene's germline CDR1 is SGHNT and CDR2 YENEEA. Between the trimmed V and J ends, which lost 1 base and 6 bases, there was a span of 9 bases. For the CDR3, the DNA is TGTGCCAGCAGCTTAGGGCAGGCTTCTGAAGCTTTCTTT. This codes for CASSLGQASEAFF.

The chain links TRBV5-1 to TRBJ2-5; D unclear. The CDR3 runs 13 residues. Germline V gene lookup returns CDR1 SGHRS and CDR2 YFSETQ. The ends were cut back, 2 bases at V and 2 bases at J, with 7 bases in the middle. CDR3 sequence: CASSFDVQETQYF. CDR3 coding DNA: TGCGCCAGCAGCTTCGACGTACAAGAGACCCAGTACTTC.

The J gene is TRBJ2-2, the V gene TRBV29-1; 14 positions agree with TRBD2. The V gene end was trimmed by 6 bases and the J gene end by 5 bases; junction bases not matched to a gene: 5. CDR1 is SQVTM, CDR2 ANQGSEA, per germline. The CDR3 is 15 amino acids. The CDR3: CSVRGLAGVTGELFF. CDR3 coding DNA: TGCAGCGTGAGGGGACTAGCGGGAGTTACCGGGGAGCTGTTTTTT.

The rearrangement joins TRBV15 to TRBJ1-6, with D possibly being TRBD1 (5 bases). In germline, CDR1 is LNHNV, CDR2 YYDKDF (reference sequence). Trimming stripped 5 bases from V and 8 bases from J, with 19 bases between. The CDR3 is made up of 16 amino acids. CDR3 loop: CATSGTQAGYHSPLHF. CDR3 coding DNA: TGTGCCACCAGCGGCACCCAGGCAGGGTACCATTCACCCCTCCACTTT.

The rearrangement uses TRBV3-1 (or the pseudogene TRBV3-2) and TRBJ2-2; no firm D call. CDR1 and CDR2 (germline): LGHDT, YNNKEL (reference sequence). The CDR3 covers 15 residues. V lost 3 bases, J lost 4 bases, and 12 bases lay in between. CDR3 bases: TGTGCCAGCAGCCAGGGTCTCCTTACCACCGGGGAGCTGTTTTTT. This translates into CASSQGLLTTGELFF.

This chain joins TRBV19 and TRBJ2-2; 10 bases agree with TRBD2. This CDR3 is built from 15 residues. Unmatched junction bases numbered 7, after V lost 5 bases and J lost 7 bases. Germline V gives CDR1 LNHDA, CDR2 SQIVND (reference sequence). The CDR3 nucleotides read TGTGCCAGTAGTTTACTAGCGGGGATAGACGGGGAGCTGTTTTTT. Translated, it gives CASSLLAGIDGELFF.

This chain joins TRBV6-6 and TRBJ2-7; D is undetermined. The CDR3 loop spans 12 amino acids. The V and J ends lost 6 bases and 0 bases respectively, with 6 bases between them. CDR1 is MNHNY and CDR2 is SVGAGI in the germline V gene (reference sequence). CDR3 bases: TGTGCCAGCAGCCCCAGCTCCTACGAGCAGTACTTC. This sequence encodes CASSPSSYEQYF.

Sample share makes this clone medium-sized. This sequence joins TRBV5-4 and TRBJ1-1, with D unresolved. This CDR3 has 14 amino acids. Germline CDR1 SGHNT, CDR2 YYREEE (reference sequence). Trimming left V 4 bases short and J 6 bases short, with 16 bases between. The CDR3 reads CASSPRSGLAEAFF. The DNA for the CDR3 is TGTGCCAGCAGCCCGAGGTCCGGGTTGGCTGAAGCTTTCTTT.

This chain links TRBV15 with TRBJ1-2, with 10 bases that match TRBD1. The J segment lost 4 bases and the V segment lost 0 bases, leaving 5 bases of the junction unmatched. In germline, CDR1 is LNHNV, CDR2 YYDKDF (reference sequence). The CDR3 runs 16 residues. CDR3 bases: TGTGCCACCAGCAGAGATAGACAGGGGGCGGGCTATGGCTACACCTTC. Amino acid sequence: CATSRDRQGAGYGYTF.

CDR3 loop: CASIPRGGASTEAFF. DNA of the CDR3: TGTGCCAGCATCCCCCGAGGGGGCGCGTCCACTGAAGCTTTCTTT. This sequence joins TRBV6-6 and TRBJ1-1, with 7 bases lining up with TRBD1. V shed 7 bases, J shed 4 bases, and the junction held 12 bases outside the gene matches. Looked up from germline, CDR1 is MNHNY and CDR2 is SVGAGI (reference sequence). The length of the CDR3 is 15 residues.

This clone occurred a few times. This CDR3 reads CASSLGGAPGNQPQHF. CDR3 nucleotide sequence: TGTGCCAGCAGCTTGGGAGGGGCGCCCGGCAATCAGCCCCAGCATTTT. This sequence joins TRBV5-6 and TRBJ1-5; D is possibly TRBD1 (5 bases). The CDR3 totals 16 residues. V lost 0 bases, J lost 2 bases, and 12 bases lay in between. CDR1 is SGHDT, CDR2 YYEEEE, per germline.

The rearrangement uses TRBV5-1 and TRBJ2-7; 13 positions agree with TRBD2. The CDR3 is 19 amino acids. Germline V gene data show CDR1 as SGHRS and CDR2 as YFSETQ. V trimming: 2 bases; J trimming: 0 bases; junction bases outside the gene matches: 11. The CDR3 sequence is CASSFWTSGSTWSSYEQYF. Written as DNA, the CDR3 is TGCGCCAGCAGCTTCTGGACTAGCGGGAGTACGTGGAGCTCCTACGAGCAGTACTTC. Using reference TRBV5-1 and TRBJ2-7 for the parts outside the CDR3, the full variable domain is KAGVTQTPRYLIKTRGQQVTLSCSPISGHRSVSWYQQTPGQGLQFLFEYFSETQRNKGNFPGRFSGRQFSNSRSEMNVSTLELGDSALYLCASSFWTSGSTWSSYEQYFGPGTRLTVT.

The rearrangement joins TRBV5-8 to TRBJ1-5; a possible D gene is TRBD1 (5 bases). Trimming pared 3 bases from V and 6 bases from J, leaving 16 bases between. The CDR3 runs 15 residues. CDR1 and CDR2 (germline): SGHTS, YDEGEE. This chain's CDR3 is CASSSRGPLFQPQHF. DNA of the CDR3: TGTGCCAGCAGCTCTAGGGGCCCCTTGTTTCAGCCCCAGCATTTT.

The chain joins TRBV3-1 (or the pseudogene TRBV3-2) to TRBJ1-5; the match to TRBD1 covers 8 bases. Trimming at V came to 3 bases and at J to 7 bases, leaving 5 bases not matched to a gene. The CDR3 is 14 amino acids. Germline V gene sequence: CDR1 LGHDT, CDR2 YNNKEL (reference sequence). This CDR3 is CASSQNRGNQPQHF. DNA of the CDR3: TGTGCCAGCAGCCAGAACAGGGGGAACCAGCCCCAGCATTTT.

The genes are TRBV5-1 and TRBJ1-6; TRBD1 might be the D (5 bases). Trimming left V 2 bases short and J 10 bases short, with 16 bases between. Germline CDR1 SGHRS, CDR2 YFSETQ. The CDR3 covers 15 residues. The CDR3 nucleotides are TGCGCCAGCAGCTTCCAGGGAGGGGTAGACTCACCCCTCCACTTT. Translated, it gives CASSFQGGVDSPLHF.

This chain uses TRBV5-6 with TRBJ1-3; TRBD1 aligns across 7 bases. CDR3 length: 13 amino acids. Germline CDR1 SGHDT, CDR2 YYEEEE. Trimming cost V 2 bases and J 9 bases; bases outside gene matches: 5. DNA for the CDR3: TGTGCCAGCAGCTTCCAAGGGGGCAGCACCATATATTTT. Translating gives CASSFQGGSTIYF. Full variable domain (outside the CDR3, taken from reference TRBV5-6 and TRBJ1-3): DAGVTQSPTHLIKTRGQQVTLRCSPKSGHDTVSWYQQALGQGPQFIFQYYEEEERQRGNFPDRFSGHQFPNYSSELNVNALLLGDSALYLCASSFQGGSTIYFGEGSWLTVV.

V and J are TRBV6-5 and TRBJ2-7; 8 bases map to TRBD1. J gave up 3 bases and V 4 bases, and 8 bases lay outside the gene matches. Germline V lookup: CDR1 MNHEY, CDR2 SVGAGI. The CDR3 is 15 residues long. CDR3 residues: CASSFYRGEIYEQYF. The CDR3 DNA is TGTGCCAGCAGTTTTTACAGGGGGGAAATCTACGAGCAGTACTTC.

This clone was found a few times. The rearrangement links TRBV7-8 to TRBJ2-1; 10 bases align to TRBD2. The CDR3 spans 14 residues. J gave up 3 bases and V 7 bases, and 3 bases lay outside the gene matches. From germline, CDR1 is SGHVS and CDR2 FQNEAQ. The CDR3 protein is CASTRTSGYNEQFF. CDR3 coding DNA: TGTGCCAGCACCCGGACTAGCGGCTACAATGAGCAGTTCTTC.

The gene calls are TRBV6-5 and TRBJ1-5; D is ambiguous. The germline CDR1 and CDR2 sequences are MNHEY and SVGAGI. The CDR3 covers 13 residues. Trimming removed 3 bases from V and 5 bases from J, with 8 bases in between. CDR3 region: CASSYRLDQPQHF. The DNA of the CDR3 is TGTGCCAGCAGTTATAGGCTGGATCAGCCCCAGCATTTT.

The V gene is TRBV21-1, the J gene TRBJ2-1; the table calls TRBD2, which could not be checked here. TRBV21-1 is reported as a pseudogene. CDR3 length equals 17 residues. CDR3 region: CASSKTTKRSSYNEQFF. The DNA for the CDR3 is TGTGCCAGCAGCAAAACCACTAAGAGGAGCTCCTACAATGAGCAGTTCTTC.

CDR3 in amino acids: CAWISRGTGYTGELFF. The CDR3 region has the DNA TGTGCCTGGATAAGCCGAGGGACAGGGTACACCGGGGAGCTGTTTTTT. The genes are TRBV30 and TRBJ2-2; the match to TRBD1 covers 9 bases. CDR3 length: 16 residues. V trimming: 4 bases; J trimming: 3 bases; junction bases outside the gene matches: 9. Per the germline V gene, CDR1 is GTSNPN and CDR2 is SVGIG (reference sequence).

A few counts support this clone. This chain joins TRBV20-1 and TRBJ1-5, with 7 bases that match TRBD1. The CDR3 consists of 15 residues. J lost 6 bases, V lost 3 bases, and 11 bases had no gene match. The germline V gene has CDR1 DFQATT and CDR2 SNEGSKA (reference sequence). The CDR3, as DNA: TGCAGTGCTAGTAACAGGGGACGGGCTACTCAGCCCCAGCATTTT. Translated, it gives CSASNRGRATQPQHF.

This rearrangement joins TRBV6-5 to TRBJ2-7; 7 nucleotides align to TRBD1. The CDR3 runs 15 residues. In germline, CDR1 is MNHEY, CDR2 SVGAGI. V lost 0 bases, J lost 3 bases, and 5 bases stayed unmatched. CDR3 DNA sequence: TGTGCCAGCAGTTACTCGTCCCAGGGGGTCTACGAGCAGTACTTC. Translation: CASSYSSQGVYEQYF.

The chain recombines TRBV15 with TRBJ2-6; D is perhaps TRBD2 (7 bases). The germline gives CDR1 LNHNV, CDR2 YYDKDF (reference sequence). This CDR3 has 16 residues. The germline V and J ends were trimmed by 3 bases and 3 bases, with 12 bases remaining between them. CDR3 protein: CATSSGGGVGANVLTF. CDR3 DNA: TGTGCCACCAGCAGTGGGGGGGGCGTTGGGGCCAACGTCCTGACTTTC.

This clone was observed a single time. The chain uses TRBV19 and TRBJ1-2; D may be TRBD1 (5 bases). The CDR3 loop spans 17 amino acids. V shed 6 bases and J shed 3 bases, with 23 bases lying between them. Germline assignment: CDR1 LNHDA and CDR2 SQIVND (reference sequence). CDR3 DNA sequence: TGTGCCAGTAGCAAAATAACGGGACCGGGGGACTACTATGGCTACACCTTC. Protein sequence: CASSKITGPGDYYGYTF.

This clone was seen a few times. V is TRBV15 and J is TRBJ2-7; TRBD2 aligns across 8 bases. CDR3 length: 15 amino acids. Germline CDR1 is LNHNV and CDR2 is YYDKDF (reference sequence). V dropped 0 bases and J dropped 5; count of bases not matched to a gene: 6. This CDR3 is CATSRDREGPDEQYF. CDR3 DNA sequence: TGTGCCACCAGCAGAGATCGGGAGGGGCCGGACGAGCAGTACTTC.

The V gene is TRBV7-9, the J gene TRBJ1-4; tentatively, D is TRBD1 (5 bases). Germline V lookup: CDR1 SEHNR, CDR2 FQNEAQ (reference sequence). The V end lost 4 bases, the J end lost 8 bases, and 11 bases lay between the germline ends. The CDR3 extends over 13 amino acids. CDR3 in DNA: TGTGCCAGCAGCTGGGGGGGGTACGAAAAACTGTTTTTT. Amino acids: CASSWGGYEKLFF.

The chain employs TRBV6-7 and TRBJ2-5; 13 positions match TRBD2. TRBV6-7 is flagged as an ORF with uncertain function. Trimming took 3 bases from V and 2 from J; bases not matched to a gene: 9. CDR3 length equals 18 residues. CDR3 in amino acids: CASSYPPGTSGKQETQYF. The CDR3 region has the DNA TGTGCCAGCAGTTATCCTCCCGGGACTAGCGGGAAACAAGAGACCCAGTACTTC.